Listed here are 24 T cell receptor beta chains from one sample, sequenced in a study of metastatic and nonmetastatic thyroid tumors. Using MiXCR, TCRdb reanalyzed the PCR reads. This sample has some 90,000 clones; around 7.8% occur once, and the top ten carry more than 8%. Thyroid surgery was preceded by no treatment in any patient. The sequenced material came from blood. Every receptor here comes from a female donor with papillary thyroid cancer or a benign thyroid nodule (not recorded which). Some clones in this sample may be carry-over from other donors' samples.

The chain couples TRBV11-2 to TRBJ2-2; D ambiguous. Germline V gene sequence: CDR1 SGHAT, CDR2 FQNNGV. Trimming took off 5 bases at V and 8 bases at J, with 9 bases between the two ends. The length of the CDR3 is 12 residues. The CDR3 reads CASSRPRGELFF. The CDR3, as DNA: TGTGCCAGCAGCCGCCCTAGGGGGGAGCTGTTTTTT.

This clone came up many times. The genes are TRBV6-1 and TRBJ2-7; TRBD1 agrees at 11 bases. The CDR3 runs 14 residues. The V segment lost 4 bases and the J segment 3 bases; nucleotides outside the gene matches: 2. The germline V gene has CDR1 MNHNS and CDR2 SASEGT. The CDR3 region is CASSGGQGGYEQYF. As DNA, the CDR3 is TGTGCCAGCAGTGGGGGACAGGGGGGCTACGAGCAGTACTTC.

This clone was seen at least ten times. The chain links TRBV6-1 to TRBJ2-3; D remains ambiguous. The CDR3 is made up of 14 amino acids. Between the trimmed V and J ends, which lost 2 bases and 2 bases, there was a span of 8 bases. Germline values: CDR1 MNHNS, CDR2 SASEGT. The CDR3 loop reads CASSESPNTDTQYF. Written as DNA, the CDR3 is TGTGCCAGCAGTGAATCACCCAACACAGATACGCAGTATTTT.

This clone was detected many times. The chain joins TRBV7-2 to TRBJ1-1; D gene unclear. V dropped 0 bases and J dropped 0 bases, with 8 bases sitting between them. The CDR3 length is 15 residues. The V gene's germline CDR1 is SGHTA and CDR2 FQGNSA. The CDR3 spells CASSLAPGMNTEAFF. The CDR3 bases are TGTGCCAGCAGCTTAGCTCCGGGGATGAACACTGAAGCTTTCTTT.

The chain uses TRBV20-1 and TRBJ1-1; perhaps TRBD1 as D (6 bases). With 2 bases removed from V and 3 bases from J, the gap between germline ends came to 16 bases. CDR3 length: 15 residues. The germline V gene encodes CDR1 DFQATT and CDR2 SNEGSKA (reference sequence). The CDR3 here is CSARIPGGRDTEAFF. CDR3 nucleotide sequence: TGCAGTGCTAGAATTCCTGGGGGCCGGGACACTGAAGCTTTCTTT.

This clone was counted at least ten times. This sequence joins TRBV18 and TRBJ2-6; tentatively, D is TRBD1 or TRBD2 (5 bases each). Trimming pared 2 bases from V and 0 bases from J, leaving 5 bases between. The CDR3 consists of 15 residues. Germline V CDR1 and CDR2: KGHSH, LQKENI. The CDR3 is CASSPGTSGANVLTF. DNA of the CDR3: TGTGCCAGCTCACCAGGGACCTCTGGGGCCAACGTCCTGACTTTC.

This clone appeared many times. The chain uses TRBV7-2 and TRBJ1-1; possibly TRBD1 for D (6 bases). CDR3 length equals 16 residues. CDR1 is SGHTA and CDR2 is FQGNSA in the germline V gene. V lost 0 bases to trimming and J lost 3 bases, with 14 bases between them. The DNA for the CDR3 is TGTGCCAGCAGCTTAGCGGTGTCGGGGGCGCACACTGAAGCTTTCTTT. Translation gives CASSLAVSGAHTEAFF.

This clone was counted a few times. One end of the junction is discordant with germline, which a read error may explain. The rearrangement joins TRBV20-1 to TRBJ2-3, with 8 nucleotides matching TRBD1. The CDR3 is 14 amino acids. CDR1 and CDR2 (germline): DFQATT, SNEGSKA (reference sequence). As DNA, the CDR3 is TGCAGTGCAGTCGGGTCAGGGGGCACACATACGCAGTATTTT. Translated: CSAVGSGGTHTQYF.

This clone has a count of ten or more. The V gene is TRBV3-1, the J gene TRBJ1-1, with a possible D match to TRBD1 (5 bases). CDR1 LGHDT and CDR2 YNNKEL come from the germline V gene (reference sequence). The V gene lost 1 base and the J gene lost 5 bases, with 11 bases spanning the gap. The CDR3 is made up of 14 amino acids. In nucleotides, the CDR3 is TGTGCCAGCAGCCAAGGTGGCCGGGGGACTGAAGCTTTCTTT. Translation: CASSQGGRGTEAFF.

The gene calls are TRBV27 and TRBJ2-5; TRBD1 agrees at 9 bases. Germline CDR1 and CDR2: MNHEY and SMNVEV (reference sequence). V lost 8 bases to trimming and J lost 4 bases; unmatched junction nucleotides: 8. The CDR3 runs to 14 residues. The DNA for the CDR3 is TGTGCCAGCGGCTGGGGGACAGGGACAGAGACCCAGTACTTC. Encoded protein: CASGWGTGTETQYF.

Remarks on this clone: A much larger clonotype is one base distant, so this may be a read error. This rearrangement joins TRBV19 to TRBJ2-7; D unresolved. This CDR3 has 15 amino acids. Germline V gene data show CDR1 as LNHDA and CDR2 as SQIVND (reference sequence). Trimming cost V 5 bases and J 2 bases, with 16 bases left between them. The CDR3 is CASSVGLGPAYEQYF. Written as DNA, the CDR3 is TGTGCCAGTAGTGTAGGGTTGGGTCCAGCCTACGAGCAGTACTTC. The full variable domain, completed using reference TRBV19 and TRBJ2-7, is DGGITQSPKYLFRKEGQNVTLSCEQNLNHDAMYWYRQDPGQGLRLIYYSQIVNDFQKGDIAEGYSVSREKKESFPLTVTSAQKNPTAFYLCASSVGLGPAYEQYFGPGTRLTVT.

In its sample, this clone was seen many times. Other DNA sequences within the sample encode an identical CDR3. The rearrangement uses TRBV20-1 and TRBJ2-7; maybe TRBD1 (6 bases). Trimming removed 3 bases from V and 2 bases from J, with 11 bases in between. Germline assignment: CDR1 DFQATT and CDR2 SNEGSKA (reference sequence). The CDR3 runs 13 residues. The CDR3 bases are TGCAGTGCTAGGGACAGAGGGGCCTACGAGCAGTACTTC. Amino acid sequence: CSARDRGAYEQYF.

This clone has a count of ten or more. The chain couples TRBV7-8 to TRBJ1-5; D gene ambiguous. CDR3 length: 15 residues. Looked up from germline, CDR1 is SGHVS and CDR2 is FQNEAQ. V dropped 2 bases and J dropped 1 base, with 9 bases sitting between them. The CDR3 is CASSLSLGSNQPQHF. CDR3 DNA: TGTGCCAGCAGCTTATCTCTAGGCAGCAATCAGCCCCAGCATTTT.

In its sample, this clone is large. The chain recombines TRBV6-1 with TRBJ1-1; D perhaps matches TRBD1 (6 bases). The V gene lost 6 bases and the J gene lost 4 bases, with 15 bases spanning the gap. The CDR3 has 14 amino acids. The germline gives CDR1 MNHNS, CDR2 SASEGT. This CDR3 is CASRRTVGSTEAFF. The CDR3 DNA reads TGTGCCAGCAGAAGGACAGTTGGGAGCACTGAAGCTTTCTTT.

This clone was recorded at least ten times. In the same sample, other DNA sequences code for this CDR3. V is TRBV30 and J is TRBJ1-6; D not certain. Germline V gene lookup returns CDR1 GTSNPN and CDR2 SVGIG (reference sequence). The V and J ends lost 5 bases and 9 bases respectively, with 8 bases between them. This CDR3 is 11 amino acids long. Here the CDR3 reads CAWRTGSPLHF. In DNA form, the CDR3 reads TGTGCCTGGCGGACCGGTTCACCCCTCCACTTT.

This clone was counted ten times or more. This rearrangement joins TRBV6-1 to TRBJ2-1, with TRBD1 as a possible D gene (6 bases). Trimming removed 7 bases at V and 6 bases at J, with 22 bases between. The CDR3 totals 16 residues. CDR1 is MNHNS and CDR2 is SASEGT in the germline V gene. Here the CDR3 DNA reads TGTGCCAGCACCGGCCCCCAGGGGTGGACCTCCAATGAGCAGTTCTTC. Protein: CASTGPQGWTSNEQFF.

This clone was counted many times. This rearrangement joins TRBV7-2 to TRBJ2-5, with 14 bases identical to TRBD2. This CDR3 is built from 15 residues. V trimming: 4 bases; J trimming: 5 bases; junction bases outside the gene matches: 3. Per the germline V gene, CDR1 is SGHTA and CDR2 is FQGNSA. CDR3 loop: CASSSGLAGVETQYF. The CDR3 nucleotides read TGTGCCAGCAGCTCGGGACTAGCGGGGGTGGAGACCCAGTACTTC.

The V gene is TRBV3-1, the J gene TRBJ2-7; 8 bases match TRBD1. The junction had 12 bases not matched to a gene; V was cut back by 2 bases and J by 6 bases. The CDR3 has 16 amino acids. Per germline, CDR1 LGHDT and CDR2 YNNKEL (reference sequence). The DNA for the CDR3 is TGTGCCAGCAGCCAAAGAGCCGGACAGGGATCGGGCGAGCAGTACTTC. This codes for CASSQRAGQGSGEQYF.

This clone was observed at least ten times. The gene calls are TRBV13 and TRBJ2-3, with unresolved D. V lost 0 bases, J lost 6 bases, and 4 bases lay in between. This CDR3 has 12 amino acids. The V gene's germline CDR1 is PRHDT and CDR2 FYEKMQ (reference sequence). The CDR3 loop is CASSLGGDTQYF. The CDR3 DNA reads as TGTGCCAGCAGCTTAGGCGGGGATACGCAGTATTTT. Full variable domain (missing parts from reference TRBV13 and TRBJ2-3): AAGVIQSPRHLIKEKRETATLKCYPIPRHDTVYWYQQGPGQDPQFLISFYEKMQSDKGSIPDRFSAQQFSDYHSELNMSSLELGDSALYFCASSLGGDTQYFGPGTRLTVL.

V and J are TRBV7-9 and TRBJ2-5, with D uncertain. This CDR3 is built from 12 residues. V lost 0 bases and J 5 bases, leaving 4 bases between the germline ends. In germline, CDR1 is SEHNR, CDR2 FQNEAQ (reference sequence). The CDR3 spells CASSLASETQYF. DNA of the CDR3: TGTGCCAGCAGCTTAGCGTCGGAGACCCAGTACTTC.

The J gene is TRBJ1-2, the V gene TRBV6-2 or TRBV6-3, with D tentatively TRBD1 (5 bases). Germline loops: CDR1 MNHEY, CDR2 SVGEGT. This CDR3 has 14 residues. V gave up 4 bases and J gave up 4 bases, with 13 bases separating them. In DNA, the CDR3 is TGTGCCAGCAGTTCGAACAGGTGCGGCTATGGCTACACCTTC. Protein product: CASSSNRCGYGYTF.

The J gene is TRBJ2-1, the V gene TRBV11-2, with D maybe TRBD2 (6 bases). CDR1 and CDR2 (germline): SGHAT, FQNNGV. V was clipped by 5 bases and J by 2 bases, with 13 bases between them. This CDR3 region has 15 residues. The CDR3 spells CASSRGSAAYNEQFF. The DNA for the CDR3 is TGTGCCAGCAGCCGGGGGAGCGCCGCCTACAATGAGCAGTTCTTC.

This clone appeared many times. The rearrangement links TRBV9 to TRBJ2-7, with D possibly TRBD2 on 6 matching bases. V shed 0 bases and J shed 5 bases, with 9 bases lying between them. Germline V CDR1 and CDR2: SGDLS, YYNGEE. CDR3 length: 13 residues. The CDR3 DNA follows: TGTGCCAGCAGCGTAGGGCGCGGGAACGAGCAGTACTTC. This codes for CASSVGRGNEQYF.

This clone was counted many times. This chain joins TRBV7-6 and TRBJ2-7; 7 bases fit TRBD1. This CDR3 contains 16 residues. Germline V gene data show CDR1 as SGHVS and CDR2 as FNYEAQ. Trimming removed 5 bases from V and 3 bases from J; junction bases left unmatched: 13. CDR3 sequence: CASSPKTTGKVYEQYF. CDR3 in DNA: TGTGCCAGCAGCCCGAAAACGACAGGGAAAGTCTACGAGCAGTACTTC.